This TCR beta chain was identified in a study of blood T cell repertoires in COVID-19. Study details: Some COVID-19 samples were acute and others convalescent; all came from the United States, Italy and Spain. PBMCs, B-cell-depleted T cells, or T cells were the source of the cDNA or gDNA that made up the material.

In the original analysis: Amplified reference gene primers provided the basis for estimating nucleated cell counts. TCRdb's copy holds only in-frame clones and misses some; the assay was immunoSEQ multiplex PCR. That table furnishes V, J and clone size, whereas the DNA furnished D and trimming. Of approximately 440,000 clones listed, about nine tenths are singletons. Germline V gene lookup returns CDR1 SGHRS and CDR2 YFSETQ. The CDR3 is made up of 15 amino acids. Deletions cut 3 bases from V and 4 bases from J, with 16 bases between. The Seattle site enrolled patients during active infection and followed them longitudinally.

The receptor's source is a woman aged 45-65 years with COVID-19, enrolled during active disease. Material: peripheral blood. This chain uses TRBV5-1 with TRBJ1-1; D is perhaps TRBD1 (5 bases). CDR3 bases: TGCGCCAGCAGCTATTTCTCGGGGAGGGGCACTGAAGCTTTCTTT. Its protein product is CASSYFSGRGTEAFF.